The 6 T cell receptor beta chains listed next were all sequenced from one sample in a study of cytomegalovirus exposure and HLA in healthy donors. The PCR made use of 60 Vbeta and 13 Jbeta primers. Clones were sequenced by immunoSEQ multiplex PCR, and TCRdb holds only the in-frame ones, with some missing. The sample carries 100,000 or so clones, about 76% recorded once. The sample taken for sequencing was PBMCs. Source of these receptors: a woman aged 40 to 49 in good health and CMV-seropositive.

V and J are TRBV6-4 and TRBJ1-6, with a possible D match to TRBD1 (5 bases). Trimming shortened V by 2 bases and J by 6 bases, and 8 bases separated the two germline ends. Germline assignment: CDR1 MRHNA and CDR2 SNTAGT. The CDR3 runs to 14 residues. The CDR3 loop is CASSDQGSNSPLHF. The CDR3 coding sequence is TGTGCCAGCAGTGACCAGGGAAGTAATTCACCCCTCCACTTT.

This clone was picked up one time. The chain couples TRBV6-5 to TRBJ2-3, with D possibly TRBD2 on 6 matching bases. CDR3 length: 16 residues. V lost 0 bases to trimming and J lost 6 bases, with 16 bases between them. Germline-derived CDR1 and CDR2 are MNHEY and SVGAGI. The CDR3 DNA sequence: TGTGCCAGCAGTTACTCCTATAGCGGATCGGAGGATACGCAGTATTTT. Its translation is CASSYSYSGSEDTQYF.

This clone turned up a few times. The chain combines TRBV27 with TRBJ1-1; TRBD1 agrees at 8 bases. V dropped 0 bases and J dropped 1; count of bases not matched to a gene: 1. The CDR3 contains 15 residues. CDR1 MNHEY and CDR2 SMNVEV come from the germline V gene (reference sequence). The CDR3 sequence: CASSLSTGANTEAFF. The CDR3 region has the DNA TGTGCCAGCAGTTTATCGACAGGGGCGAACACTGAAGCTTTCTTT.

This clone was observed a single time. The CDR3 loop is CSVEGGQAAETQYF. The CDR3 nucleotides read TGCAGCGTTGAAGGGGGACAGGCTGCGGAGACCCAGTACTTC. The genes are TRBV29-1 and TRBJ2-5, with TRBD1 matching 8 bases. In germline, CDR1 is SQVTM, CDR2 ANQGSEA. Losses at the gene ends were 1 base for V and 5 bases for J; bases not matched to a gene: 6. The CDR3 runs 14 residues.

The V gene is TRBV9, the J gene TRBJ1-4, with D possibly being TRBD1 (6 bases). CDR1 is SGDLS and CDR2 is YYNGEE in the germline V gene. Trimming removed 0 bases at V and 3 bases at J, with 6 bases between. The CDR3 is 14 residues long. In nucleotides, the CDR3 is TGTGCCAGCAGCGTAGACAGGGCTAATGAAAAACTGTTTTTT. Its translation: CASSVDRANEKLFF. The full variable domain, its missing parts supplied by reference TRBV9 and TRBJ1-4, is DSGVTQTPKHLITATGQRVTLRCSPRSGDLSVYWYQQSLDQGLQFLIQYYNGEERAKGNILERFSAQQFPDLHSELNLSSLELGDSALYFCASSVDRANEKLFFGSGTQLSVL.

The chain joins TRBV12-5 to TRBJ2-1, with D perhaps TRBD2 (6 bases). Germline V gene data show CDR1 as LGHNT and CDR2 as FRNRAP. V shed 4 bases and J shed 3 bases, with 16 bases lying between them. The CDR3 extends over 16 amino acids. The CDR3 protein is CASGYTPGLGYNEQFF. CDR3 coding DNA: TGTGCTAGTGGTTATACCCCGGGACTGGGCTACAATGAGCAGTTCTTC.